What follows describes a single T cell receptor (beta chain). The sample originates from a study of blood T cell repertoires in COVID-19. Assay used: immunoSEQ multiplex PCR; TCRdb lists only in-frame clones, some missing. The sample contains under 300,000 clones, approximately 88% of which appear only once. Germline V lookup: CDR1 DFQATT, CDR2 SNEGSKA (reference sequence). CDR3 length: 11 residues. The rearrangement links TRBV20-1 to TRBJ1-4; no clear D. The sample taken for sequencing was peripheral blood. This receptor was taken from a woman aged 35 to 49 who had recovered from COVID-19. In DNA, the CDR3 is TGCGTCGTCAGGCAGAATGAAAAACTGTTTTTT. It yields the protein CVVRQNEKLFF.